This T cell receptor beta chain was sequenced in a study of blood T cell repertoires in COVID-19. Study details: Samples taken during acute and convalescent COVID-19 were collected in the United States, Italy and Spain. Sample material is recorded as cDNA or gDNA derived from T cells, B-cell-depleted T cells, or PBMCs.

The authors' processing: Cell counts per sample came from amplifying reference gene primers. Using immunoSEQ multiplex PCR, the repertoire was profiled, and TCRdb retains in-frame clones only, with some absent. For V, J and clone size, that table is used; D and trimming come from the DNA. The sample consists of about 200,000 clones, roughly 89% of them appearing once. CDR1 and CDR2 from the germline V gene are SGHVS and FQNEAQ. The CDR3 sequence is 15 residues long. V lost 0 bases, J lost 4 bases, and 4 bases stayed unmatched. Sequencing was done on a sample of peripheral blood. V usage is TRBV7-8 and J usage is TRBJ2-7; 9 positions match TRBD1. This clonotype was obtained from a man in his fifties or sixties who had recovered from COVID-19. CDR3 DNA sequence: TGTGCCAGCAGCTTAGCGGGACAGGGTTCATACGAGCAGTACTTC. This encodes CASSLAGQGSYEQYF.